The rows below give T cell receptor beta chains drawn from one sample of a study of T cell responses to AZD1222 COVID-19 vaccine. Using immunoSEQ multiplex PCR, the repertoire was profiled, and TCRdb retains in-frame clones only, with some absent. The top ten hold around 24% of the sample, which has tens of thousands of clones, roughly 84% seen once. Sequences were derived from peripheral blood, sampled on day 0 of AZD1222 vaccination. The origin of the receptors is an adult in good health. Both conserved end residues are part of each CDR3. The D gene is left open where the match is weak. Rows give clone size only sometimes, using once, few, many, or a class for an expanded clone.

clone size: -; J gene: TRBJ2-5; D gene: -; V gene: TRBV5-4; CDR3 DNA: TGTGCCAGCAGCCTGAACTCGGGATGGGGGGAGACCCAGTACTTC; CDR3 protein: CASSLNSGWGETQYF
clone size: -; J gene: TRBJ1-2; D gene: -; V gene: TRBV29-1; CDR3 DNA: TGCAGCGTGGCAGGGAACTATGGCTACACCTTC; CDR3 protein: CSVAGNYGYTF
clone size: -; J gene: TRBJ1-1; D gene: -; V gene: TRBV2; CDR3 DNA: TGTGCCAGCACCGAGTCCCCAGGGTTGAAAGAAGCTTTCTTT; CDR3 protein: CASTESPGLKEAFF
clone size: -; J gene: TRBJ1-4; D gene: -; V gene: TRBV3-1/TRBV3-2; CDR3 DNA: TGTGCCAGCAGCCAACATAGGGCCTATTGGAAGGAAAAACTGTTTTTT; CDR3 protein: CASSQHRAYWKEKLFF
clone size: -; J gene: TRBJ1-6; D gene: -; V gene: TRBV6-6; CDR3 DNA: TGTGCCAGCAGTCCAGGATGGGGACACGCTAATTCACCCCTCCACTTT; CDR3 protein: CASSPGWGHANSPLHF
clone size: once; J gene: TRBJ1-4; D gene: -; V gene: TRBV29-1; CDR3 DNA: TGCAGCGTTGGGGACGGTGAAAAACTGTTTTTT; CDR3 protein: CSVGDGEKLFF
clone size: -; J gene: TRBJ1-2; D gene: -; V gene: TRBV28; CDR3 DNA: TGTGCCAGCAGTTTATGGGGGGCGAATGACTATGGCTACACCTTC; CDR3 protein: CASSLWGANDYGYTF
clone size: -; J gene: TRBJ2-5; D gene: -; V gene: TRBV7-2; CDR3 DNA: TGTGCCAGCAGCGCCCTTAGAGGCCGGGAGACCCAGTACTTC; CDR3 protein: CASSALRGRETQYF
clone size: once; J gene: TRBJ2-7; D gene: TRBD1; V gene: TRBV5-8; CDR3 DNA: TGTGCCAGCAGCTCCTATGGGACAGGAAACTACGAGCAGTACTTC; CDR3 protein: CASSSYGTGNYEQYF
clone size: -; J gene: TRBJ1-5; D gene: -; V gene: TRBV5-8; CDR3 DNA: TGTGCCAGCAGCCTCTCAGGGCAGAATCAGCCCCAGCATTTT; CDR3 protein: CASSLSGQNQPQHF
clone size: -; J gene: TRBJ1-4; D gene: -; V gene: TRBV30; CDR3 DNA: TGTGCCTGGGCCCCGGCGGTAGGCGGTGAAAAACTGTTTTTT; CDR3 protein: CAWAPAVGGEKLFF
clone size: -; J gene: TRBJ1-1; D gene: -; V gene: TRBV4-2; CDR3 DNA: TGTGCCAGCAGCCAGGACCCGACAGGTCCAGCTGAAGCTTTCTTT; CDR3 protein: CASSQDPTGPAEAFF
clone size: -; J gene: TRBJ2-2; D gene: -; V gene: TRBV2; CDR3 DNA: TGTGCCAGCAGTGACGACACCCTCACCGGGGAGCTGTTTTTT; CDR3 protein: CASSDDTLTGELFF
clone size: -; J gene: TRBJ2-1; D gene: -; V gene: TRBV10-1; CDR3 DNA: TGCGCCAGCAGTGCCCAACAGGGTCTTGAGCAGTTCTTC; CDR3 protein: CASSAQQGLEQFF
clone size: -; J gene: TRBJ2-7; D gene: TRBD1; V gene: TRBV6-2/TRBV6-3; CDR3 DNA: TGTGCCAGCAGTTACGGGACAGGGGGAGGCTACGAGCAGTACTTC; CDR3 protein: CASSYGTGGGYEQYF
clone size: -; J gene: TRBJ1-5; D gene: -; V gene: TRBV30; CDR3 DNA: TGTGCCTGGAGTGGGGACCGCAATCAGCCCCAGCATTTT; CDR3 protein: CAWSGDRNQPQHF
clone size: -; J gene: TRBJ2-2; D gene: TRBD2; V gene: TRBV9; CDR3 DNA: TGTGCCAGCAGCGTAGAAGCGGGGGGCACCGGGGAGCTGTTTTTT; CDR3 protein: CASSVEAGGTGELFF
clone size: -; J gene: TRBJ2-7; D gene: -; V gene: TRBV6-5; CDR3 DNA: TGTGCCAGCAGTTACTCGGGGCAGGATAACTACGAGCAGTACTTC; CDR3 protein: CASSYSGQDNYEQYF
clone size: -; J gene: TRBJ1-6; D gene: -; V gene: TRBV4-3; CDR3 DNA: TGCGCCAGCAGCCAAGATGGCAGGACCAAGAATTCACCCCTCCACTTT; CDR3 protein: CASSQDGRTKNSPLHF
clone size: few; J gene: TRBJ1-2; D gene: TRBD1; V gene: TRBV6-5; CDR3 DNA: TGTGCCAGCAGTTCCTCGTCCCAGGGGGCGGGTGGCTACACCTTC; CDR3 protein: CASSSSSQGAGGYTF
clone size: -; J gene: TRBJ1-1; D gene: -; V gene: TRBV11-3; CDR3 DNA: TGTGCCAGCAGCTTGGGGGGCCTGAACACTGAAGCTTTCTTT; CDR3 protein: CASSLGGLNTEAFF
clone size: once; J gene: TRBJ2-5; D gene: -; V gene: TRBV7-9; CDR3 DNA: TGTGCCAGCAGCTTAGAAAATTTAGCCCAGTACTTC; CDR3 protein: CASSLENLAQYF
clone size: -; J gene: TRBJ1-2; D gene: -; V gene: TRBV5-6; CDR3 DNA: TGTGCCAGCAGTTTGGGCAGCACGGGGGATGGCTACACCTTC; CDR3 protein: CASSLGSTGDGYTF
clone size: -; J gene: TRBJ2-3; D gene: TRBD2; V gene: TRBV5-4; CDR3 DNA: TGTGCCAGCAGCTTGGGCGGGGGGGAAGATACGCAGTATTTT; CDR3 protein: CASSLGGGEDTQYF
clone size: -; J gene: TRBJ2-3; D gene: -; V gene: TRBV21-1; CDR3 DNA: TGTGCCAGCACCTTAAACGGGGGCTCAAGCACAGATACGCAGTATTTT; CDR3 protein: CASTLNGGSSTDTQYF
clone size: -; J gene: TRBJ1-2; D gene: -; V gene: TRBV9; CDR3 DNA: TGTGCCAGCAGCCCCTATAGGGTAGGCAACTATGGCTACACCTTC; CDR3 protein: CASSPYRVGNYGYTF
clone size: -; J gene: TRBJ2-1; D gene: -; V gene: TRBV27; CDR3 DNA: TGTGCCAGCAGTTTTTCGAACAATGAGCAGTTCTTC; CDR3 protein: CASSFSNNEQFF
clone size: -; J gene: TRBJ2-2; D gene: TRBD2; V gene: TRBV19; CDR3 DNA: TGTGCCAGTAGCGAGCGGGGGGGCCGCGGGGAGCTGTTTTTT; CDR3 protein: CASSERGGRGELFF
clone size: -; J gene: TRBJ1-1; D gene: -; V gene: TRBV6-6; CDR3 DNA: TGTGCCAGCAGTTACGGGGGATACTTGAACACTGAAGCTTTCTTT; CDR3 protein: CASSYGGYLNTEAFF
clone size: -; J gene: TRBJ1-4; D gene: -; V gene: TRBV2; CDR3 DNA: TGTGCCAGCAGTGATTACCGGGCAACTAATGAAAAACTGTTTTTT; CDR3 protein: CASSDYRATNEKLFF
clone size: -; J gene: TRBJ2-1; D gene: TRBD2; V gene: TRBV7-9; CDR3 DNA: TGTGCCAGCAGCCCGAAAACGGGACTAGCGGACTACAATGAGCAGTTCTTC; CDR3 protein: CASSPKTGLADYNEQFF
clone size: -; J gene: TRBJ2-3; D gene: TRBD2; V gene: TRBV6-6; CDR3 DNA: TGTGCCAGCAGTCCCTCTCGCCTAGCGGGGGGCTCAGATACGCAGTATTTT; CDR3 protein: CASSPSRLAGGSDTQYF
clone size: -; J gene: TRBJ2-5; D gene: -; V gene: TRBV11-2; CDR3 DNA: TGTGCCAGCAGCTCTCTACTAGTGCCTGGGCCCCAAGAGACCCAGTACTTC; CDR3 protein: CASSSLLVPGPQETQYF
clone size: -; J gene: TRBJ2-2; D gene: -; V gene: TRBV24-1; CDR3 DNA: TGTGCCACCAGTGACCCGACAAGTAACACCGGGGAGCTGTTTTTT; CDR3 protein: CATSDPTSNTGELFF
clone size: -; J gene: TRBJ1-2; D gene: -; V gene: TRBV18; CDR3 DNA: TGTGCCAGCTCACCAGTGATTAGGGAAGCTAACTATGGCTACACCTTC; CDR3 protein: CASSPVIREANYGYTF
clone size: -; J gene: TRBJ1-6; D gene: -; V gene: TRBV18; CDR3 DNA: TGTGCCAGCTCACCACCCGGTAACTATAATTCACCCCTCCACTTT; CDR3 protein: CASSPPGNYNSPLHF
clone size: -; J gene: TRBJ1-4; D gene: TRBD1; V gene: TRBV2; CDR3 DNA: TGTGCCAGCAGGGGACAGGGTAATGAAAAACTGTTTTTT; CDR3 protein: CASRGQGNEKLFF
clone size: -; J gene: TRBJ1-6; D gene: -; V gene: TRBV9; CDR3 DNA: TGTGCCAGCAGCCGATCATCCTACAGGGAGGGGAATTCACCCCTCCACTTT; CDR3 protein: CASSRSSYREGNSPLHF
clone size: few; J gene: TRBJ1-2; D gene: -; V gene: TRBV29-1; CDR3 DNA: TGCAGCGTTGAAGATCCGCGGGGCAAGTCACATGGCTACACCTTC; CDR3 protein: CSVEDPRGKSHGYTF
clone size: -; J gene: TRBJ1-2; D gene: -; V gene: TRBV6-5; CDR3 DNA: TGTGCCAGCAGTTACGTACAGGACTATGGCTACACCTTC; CDR3 protein: CASSYVQDYGYTF
clone size: -; J gene: TRBJ2-3; D gene: TRBD2; V gene: TRBV6-5; CDR3 DNA: TGTGCCAGCAGGGAGAGCGGGGGTGGCACAGATACGCAGTATTTT; CDR3 protein: CASRESGGGTDTQYF
clone size: once; J gene: TRBJ1-4; D gene: -; V gene: TRBV7-8; CDR3 DNA: TGTGCCAGCAGCCGGGGACTTAATGAAAAACTGTTTTTT; CDR3 protein: CASSRGLNEKLFF
clone size: -; J gene: TRBJ1-1; D gene: -; V gene: TRBV30; CDR3 DNA: TGTGCCTGGAGTGTTGGGGGGAACACTGAAGCTTTCTTT; CDR3 protein: CAWSVGGNTEAFF
clone size: -; J gene: TRBJ2-1; D gene: TRBD2; V gene: TRBV5-1; CDR3 DNA: TGCGCCAGCAGCTTGACTAGCGACCATGAGCAGTTCTTC; CDR3 protein: CASSLTSDHEQFF
clone size: -; J gene: TRBJ1-2; D gene: -; V gene: TRBV14; CDR3 DNA: TGTGCCAGCAGCCAAGGCGGAGGATGGTACGGCTACACCTTC; CDR3 protein: CASSQGGGWYGYTF
clone size: -; J gene: TRBJ1-1; D gene: -; V gene: TRBV19; CDR3 DNA: TGTGGCTCGACCAGACAGAACACTGAAGCTTTCTTT; CDR3 protein: CGSTRQNTEAFF
clone size: -; J gene: TRBJ1-6; D gene: -; V gene: TRBV5-6; CDR3 DNA: TGTGCCAGCAACTTGGGGGGGATGAATTCACCCCTCCACTTT; CDR3 protein: CASNLGGMNSPLHF
clone size: -; J gene: TRBJ2-7; D gene: TRBD1; V gene: TRBV6-5; CDR3 DNA: TGTGCCAGCAGCTGGGACAGGGTAGTGGACGAGCAGTACTTC; CDR3 protein: CASSWDRVVDEQYF
clone size: -; J gene: TRBJ1-1; D gene: -; V gene: TRBV5-6; CDR3 DNA: TGTGCCAGCAGTTCTACTAGGTCCCACACTGAAGCTTTCTTT; CDR3 protein: CASSSTRSHTEAFF
clone size: once; J gene: TRBJ2-1; D gene: TRBD1; V gene: TRBV5-1; CDR3 DNA: TGCGCCAGCAGCTTCGGACAGGGGAGGTCGGGTGAGCAGTTCTTC; CDR3 protein: CASSFGQGRSGEQFF
clone size: -; J gene: TRBJ1-2; D gene: -; V gene: TRBV19; CDR3 DNA: TGTGCCAGTAGTATGAAGGTCCAGGATAACTATGGCTACACCTTC; CDR3 protein: CASSMKVQDNYGYTF